This TCR beta chain was sequenced in a study of esophageal squamous cell carcinoma under preoperative chemotherapy. Study-level findings and limits: Clonal contraction, more than amplification, hit abundant clones after paclitaxel-nedaplatin. Peripheral T cells migrating into the tumor appeared to partly supply post-treatment tumor-infiltrating lymphocytes. Peripheral T cells showed a significant TCR diversity increase after chemotherapy, unlike tumor-infiltrating lymphocytes.

J gave up 6 bases and V 3 bases, and 6 bases lay outside the gene matches. Germline V gene data show CDR1 as LNHDA and CDR2 as SQIVND (reference sequence). CDR3 size: 17 residues. This clonotype was counted ten times or more. Its antigen is unidentified. MiXCR, applied by TCRdb to the PCR reads, yields one record per CDR3 protein. The sample has approximately 19,000 distinct CDR3 sequences, about half seen once. Time point indicated: after preoperative PTX-NDP chemotherapy. Preoperative chemotherapy with paclitaxel-nedaplatin was given to patients before surgery. The sequence was collected from a human donor with esophageal squamous cell carcinoma. The donor label of this sample is uncertain. Sample collection occurred from a patient given preoperative chemotherapy. V gene TRBV19 combines with J gene TRBJ2-1, with TRBD2 identical over 15 bases. CDR3 DNA: TGTGCCAGTAGTATCCCCGGACTAGCGGGAGGGCCCAATGAGCAGTTCTTC. It codes for CASSIPGLAGGPNEQFF.